Listed below are T cell receptor beta chains from one sample, sequenced in a study of blood T cells in healthy people across ages. One entry per CDR3 protein, called by TCRdb with MiXCR from the 5' RACE reads. The table includes approximately 730,000 distinct CDR3 sequences, around 46% detected once. Material: blood. These TCRs come from a woman in her fifties or sixties in good health. Both conserved end residues are part of each CDR3. Each record gives: clone size, J gene, V gene, D gene, CDR3 protein, CDR3 DNA. A D gene is named only where the DNA matches it firmly. Clone size, where shown, is once, few, many, or a class for clones that have expanded.

.	TRBJ2-3	TRBV5-1	.	CASSLFRTDTGTQYF	TGCGCCAGCAGCTTGTTCAGGACAGACACAGGTACGCAGTATTTT
.	TRBJ1-6	TRBV9	.	CASSEGHAGSPLHF	TGTGCCAGCAGCGAAGGACATGCAGGTTCACCCCTCCACTTT
few	TRBJ1-2	TRBV7-2	.	CASSITGQNSDYGYTF	TGTGCCAGCAGCATAACGGGACAAAATTCGGACTATGGCTACACCTTC
.	TRBJ1-2	TRBV28	.	CASRQLNYGYTF	TGTGCCAGCAGACAGCTCAACTATGGCTACACCTTC
.	TRBJ2-3	TRBV29-1	TRBD1	CSPSGGMGDTQYF	TGCAGCCCCTCAGGGGGCATGGGAGATACGCAGTATTTT
.	TRBJ2-3	TRBV5-1	.	CASSSRPSSGADTQYF	TGCGCCAGCAGCTCGCGGCCTTCTTCCGGGGCAGATACGCAGTATTTT
.	TRBJ1-2	TRBV20-1	TRBD1	CSAALGTAYGYTF	TGCAGTGCAGCCCTCGGGACAGCATATGGCTACACCTTC
few	TRBJ2-1	TRBV5-5	TRBD2	CASSPPPGQATSGRLRRFF	TGTGCCAGCAGCCCCCCCCCGGGACAAGCGACTAGCGGGAGGCTCCGACGGTTCTTC
.	TRBJ2-7	TRBV25-1	.	CASSESTGYSYEQYF	TGTGCCAGCAGTGAGTCGACCGGGTACTCCTACGAGCAGTACTTC
many	TRBJ2-3	TRBV9	TRBD1	CASSGTGSTDTQYF	TGTGCCAGCAGCGGGACAGGGAGCACAGATACGCAGTATTTT
many	TRBJ2-4	TRBV7-9	TRBD1	CASGTDRTKNIQYF	TGTGCCAGCGGAACGGACAGGACCAAAAACATTCAGTACTTC
few	TRBJ1-5	TRBV27	TRBD1	CASRPDRVGQPQHF	TGTGCCAGCAGACCGGACAGGGTAGGCCAGCCCCAGCATTTT
few	TRBJ1-1	TRBV7-3	.	CASSTHGMNTEAFF	TGTGCCAGCAGCACTCACGGAATGAACACTGAAGCTTTCTTT
.	TRBJ2-3	TRBV7-2	TRBD2	CASSSRSMGLAGVQDTQYF	TGTGCCAGCAGCTCCCGGTCGATGGGACTAGCGGGAGTACAAGATACGCAGTATTTT
.	TRBJ2-6	TRBV19	.	CASSISARATGANVLTF	TGTGCCAGTAGTATCTCAGCCAGGGCTACAGGGGCCAACGTCCTGACTTTC
few	TRBJ2-1	TRBV11-2	.	CASTQGVWGAWYEQFF	TGTGCCAGCACCCAGGGGGTCTGGGGGGCCTGGTATGAGCAGTTCTTC
once	TRBJ2-7	TRBV4-3	.	CASSQRVSYEQYF	TGCGCCAGCAGCCAGAGGGTCTCCTACGAGCAGTACTTC
few	TRBJ2-5	TRBV24-1	.	CATSETRTQYF	TGTGCCACCAGTGAGACGAGAACCCAGTACTTC
many	TRBJ2-1	TRBV2	TRBD2	CASSPTSGWYYEQFF	TGTGCCAGCAGTCCGACTAGCGGGTGGTACTATGAGCAGTTCTTC
few	TRBJ2-7	TRBV5-1	TRBD1	CASSFGGTGSSYEQYF	TGCGCCAGCAGTTTTGGAGGGACAGGGAGCTCCTACGAGCAGTACTTC
.	TRBJ2-7	TRBV21-1	.	CASSKGTSGRRHEQYF	TGTGCCAGCAGCAAGGGGACTAGCGGGAGAAGGCACGAGCAGTACTTC
many	TRBJ2-1	TRBV3-1	.	CASSQWGPEGEQFF	TGTGCCAGCAGCCAATGGGGGCCAGAGGGTGAGCAGTTCTTC
once	TRBJ2-1	TRBV28	.	CASRRDRNYNEQFF	TGTGCCAGCAGACGGGACCGCAACTACAATGAGCAGTTCTTC
few	TRBJ2-3	TRBV7-2	.	CASSLDRAGTDTQYF	TGTGCCAGCAGCTTAGACAGGGCAGGCACAGATACGCAGTATTTT
.	TRBJ2-1	TRBV27	TRBD2	CASNLAGGPQSEQFF	TGTGCCAGCAACCTAGCGGGAGGGCCACAGAGTGAGCAGTTCTTC